The clone carrying this T cell receptor (beta chain) was counted only a few times. As the template, RNA transcripts were used to amplify TCR beta CDR3 regions. Second-round multiplex PCR followed a first-round RT-PCR using HTBI primers. Via MiXCR, TCRdb re-called the multiplex PCR reads, giving one row per CDR3 protein. Of hundreds of thousands of distinct CDR3 sequences listed, about 40% are singletons. These data come from a study of Graves' ophthalmopathy and Graves' hyperthyroidism. Whole-study context: Peripheral blood sampling occurred at initial diagnosis, before any treatment.

V was clipped by 5 bases and J by 0 bases; unmatched bases: 7. CDR3 size: 15 residues. Looked up from germline, CDR1 is SGDLS and CDR2 is YYNGEE. Those donors who had ophthalmopathy presented with moderate-to-severe activity, a CAS of ≥3, a NOSPECS of ≥4 and a duration under 3 months. The authors used Ficoll-Paque density gradient centrifugation to separate PBMCs. The input was more than 7.5 ml of fresh peripheral blood. This chain connects TRBV9 to TRBJ2-7; TRBD2 aligns across 8 bases. Sequencing was done on a sample of peripheral blood. This TCR was recovered from an adult man with Graves' ophthalmopathy. The CDR3 is CASSYVGGASYEQYF. In DNA, the CDR3 is TGTGCCAGCAGTTACGTCGGGGGGGCCTCCTACGAGCAGTACTTC.